The sequence of this T cell receptor beta chain was determined in a study of post-analysis software for immune sequencing data. Study-level points and caveats: When patients were compared with controls, 4 or 5 TRBV segments were more frequent, TRBV5-6, TRBV5-1 and TRBV20-1 among them.

This clonotype was found a few times. Its antigen is not known. Trimming removed 6 bases at V and 1 base at J, with 9 bases between. The CDR3 has 13 residues. The germline V gene encodes CDR1 MNHEY and CDR2 SVGAGI. Sequencing libraries made from TCR beta cDNA carried unique molecular identifiers. With about 0.95 to 11 million T cells as the source, about half a million cDNA molecules resulted. TCRdb ran MiXCR on the PCR reads and lists one entry per CDR3 protein. In the table there are 750,000 to 950,000 distinct CDR3 sequences, around 53% of which are singletons. The sequence derives from a girl aged 5-17 years with multiple sclerosis. The gene calls are TRBV6-5 and TRBJ1-2; possible D gene TRBD1, 5 bases. Sequences were obtained from blood. Written as DNA, the CDR3 is TGTGCCAGCAGCCGGACACTTAACTATGGCTACACCTTC. It yields the protein CASSRTLNYGYTF.